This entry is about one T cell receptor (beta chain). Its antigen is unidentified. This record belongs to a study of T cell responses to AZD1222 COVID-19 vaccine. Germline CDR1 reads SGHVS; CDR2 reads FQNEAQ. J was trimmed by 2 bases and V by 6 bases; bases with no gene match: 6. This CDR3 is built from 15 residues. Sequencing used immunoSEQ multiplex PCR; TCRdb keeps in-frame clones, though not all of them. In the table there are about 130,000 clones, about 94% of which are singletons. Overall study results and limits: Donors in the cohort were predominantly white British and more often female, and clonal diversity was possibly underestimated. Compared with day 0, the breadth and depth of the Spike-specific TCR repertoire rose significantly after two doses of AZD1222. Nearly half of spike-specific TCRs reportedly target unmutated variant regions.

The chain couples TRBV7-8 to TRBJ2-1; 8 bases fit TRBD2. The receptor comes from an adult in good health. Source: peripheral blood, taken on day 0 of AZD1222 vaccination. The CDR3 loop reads CASRSSGSPYNEQFF. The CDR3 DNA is TGTGCCAGCAGGTCCAGCGGGAGCCCCTACAATGAGCAGTTCTTC. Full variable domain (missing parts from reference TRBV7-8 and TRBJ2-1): GAGVSQSPRYKVAKRGQDVALRCDPISGHVSLFWYQQALGQGPEFLTYFQNEAQLDKSGLPSDRFFAERPEGSVSTLKIQRTQQEDSAVYLCASRSSGSPYNEQFFGPGTRLTVL.